Below are 10 T cell receptor beta chains sequenced from a single sample in a study of CD8+ T cells in alopecia areata. Isolated RNA was reverse transcribed into cDNA used as the sequencing template. The data were produced by immunoSEQ multiplex PCR, yet TCRdb's version contains in-frame clones alone and is incomplete. The table has roughly 120,000 clones, approximately 58% seen once. Material: CD4+ T cells sorted from blood. The receptors here all came from a human donor in good health.

The chain carries TRBV9 and TRBJ2-5; D unclear. The length of the CDR3 is 14 residues. Germline CDR1 and CDR2: SGDLS and YYNGEE. The V and J ends lost 2 bases and 5 bases respectively, with 13 bases between them. The CDR3 DNA follows: TGTGCCAGCAGCGTTAGTCCGGTCGGGGAGACCCAGTACTTC. It is translated as CASSVSPVGETQYF.

The V gene is TRBV4-1, the J gene TRBJ2-4; D not certain. The V and J ends lost 0 bases and 0 bases respectively, with 12 bases between them. The CDR3 loop spans 17 amino acids. Germline assignment: CDR1 MGHRA and CDR2 YSYEKL. The CDR3: CASSQDRGSIAKNIQYF. The CDR3 nucleotides read TGCGCCAGCAGCCAAGATAGAGGCTCCATAGCCAAAAACATTCAGTACTTC.

The chain employs TRBV12-5 and TRBJ1-1; D uncertain. V lost 7 bases, J lost 1 base, and 7 bases lay in between. The CDR3 is 12 amino acids. Germline V gene data show CDR1 as LGHNT and CDR2 as FRNRAP. Here the CDR3 DNA reads TGTGCTAGTGCCCTTACGAACACTGAAGCTTTCTTT. Translation: CASALTNTEAFF.

The chain uses TRBV4-2 and TRBJ1-5, with D maybe TRBD1 (6 bases). V shed 1 base and J shed 5 bases, with 12 bases lying between them. Looked up from germline, CDR1 is LGHNA and CDR2 is YNFKEQ. This CDR3 has 15 amino acids. The DNA for the CDR3 is TGTGCCAGCAGCCAAGTTGAACAGGGTGATCAGCCCCAGCATTTT. This translates into CASSQVEQGDQPQHF.

CDR3 DNA sequence: TGTGCCAGCAGCCTGCAACGGCGGGGGACCTACAATGAGCAGTTCTTC. Its protein product is CASSLQRRGTYNEQFF. V and J are TRBV27 and TRBJ2-1, with TRBD2 matching over 7 bases. This CDR3 is built from 16 residues. Germline CDR1 is MNHEY and CDR2 is SMNVEV (reference sequence). V gave up 6 bases and J gave up 2 bases; unmatched junction bases: 10.

The V gene is TRBV19, the J gene TRBJ2-1; TRBD2 is a possible D gene (7 bases). CDR1 and CDR2 (germline): LNHDA, SQIVND (reference sequence). Trimming shortened V by 11 bases and J by 5 bases, and 13 bases separated the two germline ends. The CDR3 extends over 12 amino acids. The CDR3 protein is CARGGPNNEQFF. CDR3 nucleotide sequence: TGTGCCCGCGGGGGCCCTAACAATGAGCAGTTCTTC.

This chain uses TRBV5-1 with TRBJ2-1, with D tentatively TRBD1 or TRBD2 (6 bases each). V was clipped by 1 base and J by 6 bases, with 14 bases between them. CDR3 length equals 15 residues. Looked up from germline, CDR1 is SGHRS and CDR2 is YFSETQ. The CDR3 loop is CASSLKTGGVNEQFF. The CDR3 DNA sequence: TGCGCCAGCAGCTTGAAGACAGGAGGGGTCAATGAGCAGTTCTTC.

This chain joins TRBV15 and TRBJ2-5, with D possibly being TRBD2 (5 bases). From germline, CDR1 is LNHNV and CDR2 YYDKDF (reference sequence). CDR3 length equals 15 residues. Trimming removed 0 bases from V and 4 bases from J, with 12 bases in between. The CDR3 sequence is CATSRDLVGRETQYF. CDR3 nucleotides: TGTGCCACCAGCAGAGATTTAGTGGGGAGAGAGACCCAGTACTTC.

The J gene is TRBJ2-3, the V gene TRBV29-1; D is perhaps TRBD1 or TRBD2 (6 bases each). The CDR3 contains 13 residues. The V gene lost 6 bases and the J gene lost 2 bases, with 12 bases spanning the gap. The V gene's germline CDR1 is SQVTM and CDR2 ANQGSEA. DNA for the CDR3: TGCAGCGTGAAGGGGGGACCCACAGATACGCAGTATTTT. Amino acid sequence: CSVKGGPTDTQYF.

This clone has more than one count but fewer than ten. This chain uses TRBV30 with TRBJ1-1, with D perhaps TRBD1 (5 bases). The CDR3 is 11 amino acids. Germline loops: CDR1 GTSNPN, CDR2 SVGIG (reference sequence). V was cut by 3 bases and J by 10 bases, with 12 bases left in between. The CDR3 is CAWREEGRAFF. CDR3 nucleotide sequence: TGTGCCTGGAGGGAGGAGGGGCGAGCTTTCTTT.